The source of this T cell receptor beta chain is a study of graft-versus-host responses after intestinal transplantation (dated by TCRdb to the early 2020s). Looking at the study overall: Multivisceral, liver-intestinal, or isolated intestinal transplants were received by the recipients. To identify alloreactive clones, pre-transplant mixed lymphocyte reaction products were sequenced and compared with unstimulated pre-transplant donor and recipient T cells. Instead of going to the commercial service, samples from a few later patients were sequenced in-house on an Illumina MiSeq and processed with MiXCR. A cohort of 24 intestinal transplant recipients, including one retransplant, was enrolled, and 3 patients lacking pretransplant specimens were excluded. Anti-thymocyte globulin induction was given to all recipients, followed by maintenance tacrolimus and steroids for approximately 3 years. Graft-versus-host and host-versus-graft alloreactive T cell clones were tracked in the graft, circulation and bone marrow after intestinal transplantation using bulk TCR-beta CDR3 sequencing. A peak of at least 4% donor T cells among recipient peripheral blood mononuclear cells was the definition used for donor T cell macrochimerism.

Reading from cysteine to phenylalanine, the CDR3 counts 15 amino acids. Of all the DNA, just the CDR3 is kept, 45 bases in frame from base 1. V loses 5 bases, J loses 5 bases, and the germline ends lie 18 bases apart. As encoded in the germline V gene (reference sequence), CDR1 is PRHDT while CDR2 is FYEKMQ. Receptor libraries were prepared by the immunoSEQ multiplex PCR assay. In most patients, genomic DNA was isolated using the Qiagen DNeasy Blood and Tissue Kit and sent frozen to Adaptive Biotechnologies for TCR sequencing. For most patients, high-throughput TCR-beta CDR3 sequencing of genomic DNA was performed by Adaptive Biotechnologies. On the authors' methods: Adaptive's ImmunoSEQ software supplied the TCR sequencing data for about 18 patients, while MiXCR and VDJtools were used to process three other patients. To correct CD4 versus CD8 sorting errors, any sequence found in both subsets at a frequency ratio below 5:1 was removed. CDR3 nucleotide sequences shared between donor and recipient were removed because their origin could not be assigned. To count as alloreactive, a clone needed at least 2-fold expansion over unstimulated cells and a minimum CFSE-low frequency of 0.002% (template counts) or 0.001% (read counts). A clone was considered mappable if detected in the sequenced pre-transplant spleen, lymph node, or MLR CFSE-low populations of the donor or recipient. The cumulative frequency of alloreactive clones was calculated as a percentage of all sequences, weighted by copy number. The source is immuneACCESS, and TCRdb retained only in-frame sequences with V and J called. Part of the clones is not carried over; for the studies checked, unresolved V genes explain less than half of this, and the remainder is unexplained. V and J calls plus clone size are reproduced from that table; the DNA served to infer D and trimming. For this sample the table gives about 110,000 clones, of which approximately 92% were detected only once. The top ten clones comprise around 0.49% of the sample.

Broader findings and caveats from the paper: Patients with donor T cell macrochimerism had high GvH to HvG T cell clonal ratios in their allografts. Conclusions were limited by the relatively low number and heterogeneity of intestinal transplant patients. Early after transplant, peak levels of circulating GvH clones were found to be associated with declines in HvG clones. GvH clones were detected in recipient bone marrow, and some of these GvH clones were observed earlier in ileal mucosa or blood, consistent with an intestinal mucosal origin.

As regards this clone: It has no known antigen specificity. No base qualities exist here, and no much larger clone lies one base off it.

Explained via the paper, the time point label denotes: cells obtained before transplantation from donor or recipient. CD3+CD4+ and CD3+CD8+ populations were FACS-sorted from unstimulated pre-transplant donor and recipient cells taken from spleen or lymph nodes. This clonotype was obtained from a human donor who received an intestinal transplant. This sequence uses TRBV13 and TRBJ2-5; the D region possibly corresponds to TRBD2 (6 bases align). Here the sequenced sample was unstimulated CD8+ T cells sorted from spleen or lymph node cells, taken before intestinal transplant. The nucleotides are TGTGCCAGCAGCCCTGGGGGGTACCTCCCGGAGACCCAGTACTTC. Translation gives CASSPGGYLPETQYF.